The 32 T cell receptor beta chains below were found in one sample sequenced in a study of T cell responses to AZD1222 COVID-19 vaccine. Clones were read by immunoSEQ multiplex PCR, and TCRdb kept only the in-frame ones, dropping some. The repertoire holds 120,000 to 150,000 clones, with 82% as singletons. The sequencing used peripheral blood, collected on day 0 of MenACWY control vaccination. The receptors were sampled from an adult in good health.

The genes are TRBV10-3 and TRBJ2-2, with a possible D match to TRBD1 (6 bases). This CDR3 spans 13 amino acids. Germline V lookup: CDR1 ENHRY, CDR2 SYGVKD. Trimming took off 6 bases at V and 6 bases at J, with 11 bases between the two ends. The CDR3 DNA reads TGTGCCATCAGCCCAGGACAGTCCGGGGAGCTGTTTTTT. Translation: CAISPGQSGELFF.

This chain connects TRBV11-1 to TRBJ1-1; perhaps TRBD1 as D (5 bases). The V gene lost 5 bases and the J gene lost 1 base, with 11 bases spanning the gap. Germline lookup yields CDR1 SGHAT and CDR2 FQDESV (reference sequence). This CDR3 is built from 14 residues. The CDR3 loop reads CASSGTGGNTEAFF. The CDR3 region has the DNA TGTGCCAGCAGCGGGACGGGAGGGAACACTGAAGCTTTCTTT.

This clone was seen a few times. V usage is TRBV28 and J usage is TRBJ1-2, with D maybe TRBD1 (5 bases). Germline V gene sequence: CDR1 MDHEN, CDR2 SYDVKM. This CDR3 has 17 residues. The ends were cut back, 10 bases at V and 7 bases at J, with 31 bases in the middle. CDR3 sequence reads: CATPRGLSTEGKSGYTF. The CDR3 DNA reads TGTGCCACTCCGAGAGGGCTCTCGACGGAGGGGAAGAGTGGCTACACCTTC.

Of note for this clone: This may be a read error: a much more frequent sequence differs by one nucleotide. V gene TRBV6-5 combines with J gene TRBJ1-1, with unresolved D. This CDR3 contains 12 residues. The V and J ends lost 6 bases and 1 base respectively, with 6 bases between them. Germline values: CDR1 MNHEY, CDR2 SVGAGI. The CDR3 region is CASRSGNTEAFF. The CDR3 nucleotides read TGTGCCAGCAGGTCGGGGAACACTGAAGCTTTCTTT.

Comment on this clone: The sample contains more than one DNA sequence encoding this CDR3. The rearrangement uses TRBV2 and TRBJ2-7; D ambiguous. V was trimmed by 2 bases and J by 4 bases, leaving 6 bases between them. This CDR3 comprises 12 residues. Germline V lookup: CDR1 SNHLY, CDR2 FYNNEI. This CDR3 reads CASSEKGYEQYV. The CDR3 coding sequence is TGTGCCAGCAGTGAAAAAGGTTACGAGCAGTACGTC.

The chain carries TRBV7-3 and TRBJ2-1; D might be TRBD1 (5 bases). V shed 3 bases and J shed 2 bases, with 11 bases lying between them. This CDR3 spans 15 amino acids. Germline V gene sequence: CDR1 SGHTA, CDR2 FQGTGA. Here the CDR3 DNA reads TGTGCCAGCAGCTTTAGCCAGGGTGCCTACAATGAGCAGTTCTTC. Translated: CASSFSQGAYNEQFF. The full variable domain, with the rest looked up from reference TRBV7-3 and TRBJ2-1, is GAGVSQTPSNKVTEKGKYVELRCDPISGHTALYWYRQSLGQGPEFLIYFQGTGAADDSGLPNDRFFAVRPEGSVSTLKIQRTERGDSAVYLCASSFSQGAYNEQFFGPGTRLTVL.

The chain links TRBV7-6 to TRBJ1-4; TRBD1 is a possible D gene (6 bases). This CDR3 has 15 residues. V was trimmed by 5 bases and J by 3 bases, leaving 13 bases between them. CDR1 SGHVS and CDR2 FNYEAQ come from the germline V gene. The CDR3, as DNA: TGTGCCAGCAGCCAAGGGGGTACCTCTAATGAAAAACTGTTTTTT. This codes for CASSQGGTSNEKLFF.

This chain connects TRBV19 to TRBJ1-5, with D tentatively TRBD1 (5 bases). The germline V and J ends were trimmed by 7 bases and 6 bases, with 19 bases remaining between them. The CDR3 contains 15 residues. CDR1 is LNHDA and CDR2 is SQIVND in the germline V gene (reference sequence). The CDR3 DNA sequence: TGTGCCAGTAACCCTGGACATTCTCTGGGTCAGCCCCAGCATTTT. This sequence encodes CASNPGHSLGQPQHF. The variable domain in full, completed from reference TRBV19 and TRBJ1-5, reads DGGITQSPKYLFRKEGQNVTLSCEQNLNHDAMYWYRQDPGQGLRLIYYSQIVNDFQKGDIAEGYSVSREKKESFPLTVTSAQKNPTAFYLCASNPGHSLGQPQHFGDGTRLSIL.

The rearrangement links TRBV11-2 to TRBJ1-3; D is undetermined. Between the trimmed V and J ends, which lost 1 base and 4 bases, there was a span of 8 bases. This CDR3 contains 14 residues. Germline assignment: CDR1 SGHAT and CDR2 FQNNGV. The CDR3 protein is CASSLVVTGNTIYF. The CDR3 DNA reads as TGTGCCAGCAGCTTAGTAGTTACCGGAAACACCATATATTTT.

The rearrangement joins TRBV6-6 to TRBJ2-1, with 16 bases lining up with TRBD2. Germline assignment: CDR1 MNHNY and CDR2 SVGAGI (reference sequence). V trimming: 5 bases; J trimming: 8 bases; junction bases outside the gene matches: 6. This CDR3 region has 16 residues. Here the CDR3 reads CASSTGTSGGDYEQFF. CDR3 DNA sequence: TGTGCCAGCAGTACCGGGACTAGCGGGGGGGATTATGAGCAGTTCTTC.

The chain links TRBV4-2 to TRBJ1-1; 8 nucleotides agree with TRBD1. This CDR3 is built from 14 residues. V shed 4 bases, J shed 4 bases, and the junction held 5 bases outside the gene matches. Germline CDR1 reads LGHNA; CDR2 reads YNFKEQ. Here the CDR3 reads CASSPDRVATEAFF. The CDR3 DNA sequence: TGTGCCAGCAGCCCGGACAGGGTGGCCACTGAAGCTTTCTTT.

Regarding this clone: Sequence at one end of the junction differs from germline and may be a read error. V and J are TRBV18 and TRBJ1-1; a possible D gene is TRBD1 (5 bases). The CDR3 spans 15 residues. Germline V gene sequence: CDR1 KGHSH, CDR2 LQKENI. CDR3 amino acids: CASTPRRAWDTEAFF. The CDR3 DNA follows: TGTGCCAGCACACCACGCAGGGCATGGGACACTGAAGCTTTCTTT. The whole variable domain, filled in from reference TRBV18 and TRBJ1-1, reads NAGVMQNPRHLVRRRGQEARLRCSPMKGHSHVYWYRQLPEEGLKFMVYLQKENIIDESGMPKERFSAEFPKEGPSILRIQQVVRGDSAAYFCASTPRRAWDTEAFFGQGTRLTVV.

This clone turned up a few times. The chain joins TRBV27 to TRBJ1-1, with D unclear. Germline V gene sequence: CDR1 MNHEY, CDR2 SMNVEV (reference sequence). The CDR3 extends over 13 amino acids. Trimming removed 4 bases at V and 4 bases at J, with 10 bases between. The CDR3 DNA reads TGTGCCAGCAGTTGGGAGGAGGCCACTGAAGCTTTCTTT. Amino acids: CASSWEEATEAFF.

The rearrangement links TRBV4-1 to TRBJ1-1; TRBD1 aligns across 7 bases. V dropped 10 bases and J dropped 1; count of bases not matched to a gene: 6. Germline lookup yields CDR1 MGHRA and CDR2 YSYEKL. The CDR3 runs to 13 residues. This CDR3 is CATRGAGNTEAFF. CDR3 coding DNA: TGCGCCACCAGGGGGGCGGGGAACACTGAAGCTTTCTTT.

As regards this clone: This may come from a read error, since a much larger clone is one base off. Additional DNA sequences in this sample encode the identical CDR3. V and J are TRBV15 and TRBJ1-2; D unresolved. V was pared by 3 bases and J by 4 bases, with 6 bases between. Germline V gene lookup returns CDR1 LNHNV and CDR2 YYDKDF (reference sequence). CDR3 length equals 12 residues. CDR3 sequence reads: CATSRDGYGYTF. DNA of the CDR3: TGTGCCACCAGCAGGGATGGCTATGGCTACACCTTC.

The J gene is TRBJ1-3, the V gene TRBV28; perhaps TRBD1 as D (6 bases). This CDR3 is built from 14 residues. In germline, CDR1 is MDHEN, CDR2 SYDVKM. V shed 8 bases and J shed 0 bases, with 11 bases lying between them. The CDR3 loop reads CASLGGSSGNTIYF. The CDR3 DNA is TGTGCCAGCCTAGGGGGTTCCTCTGGAAACACCATATATTTT.

The chain combines TRBV13 with TRBJ1-2, with D possibly TRBD1 on 5 matching bases. The CDR3 is 14 residues long. V gave up 3 bases and J gave up 3 bases, with 11 bases separating them. The germline gives CDR1 PRHDT, CDR2 FYEKMQ (reference sequence). The CDR3 region is CASSLGGDYYGYTF. In DNA, the CDR3 is TGTGCCAGCAGCTTGGGGGGAGACTACTATGGCTACACCTTC.

This chain uses TRBV12-5 with TRBJ2-7; 10 nucleotides align to TRBD1. The CDR3 is 16 residues long. After removal of 2 bases from V and 2 bases from J, the junction contained 6 bases not matched to a gene. Germline V gene sequence: CDR1 LGHNT, CDR2 FRNRAP. The CDR3 sequence is CASGLQTGGAPYEQYF. CDR3 DNA sequence: TGTGCTAGTGGTTTGCAGACAGGGGGCGCCCCCTACGAGCAGTACTTC.

The V and J genes are TRBV27 and TRBJ1-2, with D unclear. Germline V gives CDR1 MNHEY, CDR2 SMNVEV (reference sequence). The V and J ends lost 6 bases and 8 bases respectively, with 10 bases between them. The CDR3 runs 11 residues. The CDR3 DNA is TGTGCCAGCAGCGGCGGTTTGGGCTACACCTTC. It is translated as CASSGGLGYTF.

This clone was observed a handful of times. Here the CDR3 DNA reads TGTGCCAGCCGAAACCCCGGGACAGGAGGAACTGAAGCTTTCTTT. This translates into CASRNPGTGGTEAFF. This rearrangement joins TRBV18 to TRBJ1-1, with TRBD1 identical over 8 bases. The germline CDR1 and CDR2 sequences are KGHSH and LQKENI. V was pared by 8 bases and J by 5 bases, with 13 bases of the junction left unmatched. The CDR3 has 15 residues.

This rearrangement joins TRBV19 to TRBJ1-5; D is unresolved. Trimming left V 5 bases short and J 6 bases short, with 11 bases between. The germline V gene encodes CDR1 LNHDA and CDR2 SQIVND (reference sequence). The CDR3 is made up of 13 amino acids. As DNA, the CDR3 is TGTGCCAGTAGTCTCCAATTAGGTCAGCCCCAGCATTTT. It translates to CASSLQLGQPQHF.

This chain links TRBV11-2 with TRBJ2-4; perhaps TRBD1 as D (5 bases). The germline V gene encodes CDR1 SGHAT and CDR2 FQNNGV. This CDR3 is built from 13 residues. The V end lost 6 bases, the J end lost 8 bases, and 14 bases lay between the germline ends. The CDR3 nucleotides are TGTGCCAGCAGGGCTGGGGCTGCAGACATTCAGTACTTC. It is translated as CASRAGAADIQYF.

This clone was recorded a few times. The rearrangement links TRBV27 to TRBJ2-2; D is undetermined. The CDR3 runs to 13 residues. The germline V gene has CDR1 MNHEY and CDR2 SMNVEV (reference sequence). V was shortened by 0 bases and J by 4 bases, with 3 bases between the two germline ends. The CDR3 sequence: CASSLSGTGELFF. For the CDR3, the DNA is TGTGCCAGCAGTTTATCGGGCACCGGGGAGCTGTTTTTT.

The chain combines TRBV3-1 (or the pseudogene TRBV3-2) with TRBJ2-3; 12 bases are a match to TRBD2. Germline CDR1 and CDR2: LGHDT and YNNKEL (reference sequence). CDR3 length: 17 residues. J was trimmed by 4 bases and V by 0 bases; bases with no gene match: 5. In nucleotides, the CDR3 is TGTGCCAGCAGCCAAGATGCCCGACTAGCGGGGGCAGATACGCAGTATTTT. As protein: CASSQDARLAGADTQYF.

With regard to this clone: The sample contains more than one DNA sequence encoding this CDR3. J is TRBJ1-6 and V is TRBV4-1, with no clear D. V was clipped by 0 bases and J by 4 bases, with 10 bases between them. Germline assignment: CDR1 MGHRA and CDR2 YSYEKL. This CDR3 has 16 amino acids. CDR3: CASSQDPGFYNSPLHF. Written as DNA, the CDR3 is TGCGCCAGCAGCCAAGATCCGGGGTTTTATAATTCACCCCTCCACTTT.

The chain has TRBV7-8 and TRBJ1-4; a weak D match, TRBD1 (6 bases). The CDR3 has 14 amino acids. V was shortened by 5 bases and J by 5 bases, with 12 bases between the two germline ends. Germline V gene data show CDR1 as SGHVS and CDR2 as FQNEAQ. CDR3 coding DNA: TGTGCCAGCAGCCTGGGCCAGGGGAATGAAAAACTGTTTTTT. This encodes CASSLGQGNEKLFF.

The J gene is TRBJ1-3, the V gene TRBV27; D uncertain. Between the trimmed V and J ends, which lost 5 bases and 0 bases, there was a span of 8 bases. The germline V gene has CDR1 MNHEY and CDR2 SMNVEV (reference sequence). The CDR3 length is 14 residues. As DNA, the CDR3 is TGTGCCAGCAGTACGATGAGCTCTGGAAACACCATATATTTT. It encodes CASSTMSSGNTIYF.

The chain is built from TRBV25-1 and TRBJ1-2; D ambiguous. V gave up 3 bases and J gave up 6 bases, with 11 bases separating them. The CDR3 totals 13 residues. The germline gives CDR1 MGHDK, CDR2 SYGVNS. CDR3 residues: CASSDLDDHGYTF. CDR3 in DNA: TGTGCCAGCAGTGACCTCGATGACCATGGCTACACCTTC.

This clone was counted once. This chain uses TRBV5-5 with TRBJ1-1; no reliable D call. Germline CDR1 SGHKS, CDR2 YYEKEE (reference sequence). This CDR3 contains 16 residues. With 0 bases removed from V and 1 base from J, the gap between germline ends came to 13 bases. The DNA of the CDR3 is TGTGCCAGCAGCTTGGATCGGGGAGACGGGAACACTGAAGCTTTCTTT. Its translation is CASSLDRGDGNTEAFF. Based on the CDR3 plus reference TRBV5-5 and TRBJ1-1, the full variable domain is DAGVTQSPTHLIKTRGQQVTLRCSPISGHKSVSWYQQVLGQGPQFIFQYYEKEERGRGNFPDRFSARQFPNYSSELNVNALLLGDSALYLCASSLDRGDGNTEAFFGQGTRLTVV.

The chain couples TRBV5-1 to TRBJ2-7, with 8 nucleotides matching TRBD1. Trimming took 5 bases from V and 2 from J; bases not matched to a gene: 9. The CDR3 runs to 15 residues. CDR1 and CDR2 (germline): SGHRS, YFSETQ. The CDR3 here is CASRSAGGSAYEQYF. The DNA of the CDR3 is TGCGCCAGCAGGTCCGCAGGGGGCTCCGCCTACGAGCAGTACTTC.

The rearrangement links TRBV5-1 to TRBJ2-5, with D possibly TRBD2 on 7 matching bases. V lost 2 bases, J lost 0 bases, and 11 bases lay in between. There are 15 residues in the CDR3. Germline CDR1 SGHRS, CDR2 YFSETQ. CDR3 sequence: CASSFGGGHQETQYF. The CDR3 DNA reads as TGCGCCAGCAGCTTTGGGGGGGGGCACCAAGAGACCCAGTACTTC.

The DNA of the CDR3 is TGCGCCAGCAGGGACAGAATTAACATTCAGTACTTC. Its protein is CASRDRINIQYF. The rearrangement uses TRBV10-2 and TRBJ2-4, with TRBD1 as a possible D gene (6 bases). Germline CDR1 and CDR2: WSHSY and SAAADI. Trimming cost V 6 bases and J 7 bases, with 10 bases left between them. The CDR3 is made up of 12 amino acids.